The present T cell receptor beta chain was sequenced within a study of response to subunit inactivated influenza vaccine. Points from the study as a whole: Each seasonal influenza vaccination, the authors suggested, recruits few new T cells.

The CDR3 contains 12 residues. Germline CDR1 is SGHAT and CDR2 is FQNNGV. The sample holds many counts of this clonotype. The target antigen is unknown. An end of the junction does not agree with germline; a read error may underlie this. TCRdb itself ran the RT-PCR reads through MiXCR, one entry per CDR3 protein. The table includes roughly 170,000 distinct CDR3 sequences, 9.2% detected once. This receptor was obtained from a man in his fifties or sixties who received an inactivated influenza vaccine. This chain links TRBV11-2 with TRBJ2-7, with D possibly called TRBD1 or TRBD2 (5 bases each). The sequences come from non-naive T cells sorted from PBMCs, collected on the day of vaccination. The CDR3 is CASSHLGRDGSF. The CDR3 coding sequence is TGTGCCAGCAGCCATCTAGGCCGGGACGGATCCTTC.